Following are 13 T cell receptor beta chains from one sample sequenced in a study of blood T cell repertoires in COVID-19. Clones were read by immunoSEQ multiplex PCR, and TCRdb kept only the in-frame ones, dropping some. The table records roughly 260,000 clones, around 89% of them present only once. The sequenced material came from peripheral blood. Receptors were obtained from a man between 60 and 75 years old who had recovered from COVID-19.

The rearrangement joins TRBV19 to TRBJ2-7, with TRBD1 identical over 9 bases. After removal of 3 bases from V and 3 bases from J, the junction contained 3 bases not matched to a gene. CDR3 length equals 14 residues. Germline V gene sequence: CDR1 LNHDA, CDR2 SQIVND (reference sequence). The CDR3 DNA reads TGTGCCAGTAGTATCGACAGGGGGAGCTACGAGCAGTACTTC. It is translated as CASSIDRGSYEQYF.

This chain joins TRBV24-1 and TRBJ2-6; tentative D call: TRBD1 (6 bases). With 2 bases removed from V and 4 bases from J, the gap between germline ends came to 8 bases. Germline V gives CDR1 KGHDR, CDR2 SFDVKD. This CDR3 spans 15 amino acids. CDR3 amino acids: CATSDWGTGANVLTF. CDR3 nucleotides: TGTGCCACCAGTGATTGGGGGACAGGGGCCAACGTCCTGACTTTC.

The V call is TRBV12-1, the J call TRBJ2-1; TRBD2 is the table's D call and was not checked against the DNA. TRBV12-1 counts as a pseudogene. This CDR3 is built from 18 residues. CDR3 region: CASSPPRLAESSYNEQFF. Here the CDR3 DNA reads TGTGCCAGCAGTCCCCCCCGACTAGCGGAGAGCTCCTACAATGAGCAGTTCTTC.

V gene TRBV7-8 combines with J gene TRBJ2-7, with 10 bases lining up with TRBD1. Trimming at V came to 5 bases and at J to 4 bases, leaving 5 bases not matched to a gene. The CDR3 runs to 14 residues. CDR1 is SGHVS, CDR2 FQNEAQ, per germline. In nucleotides, the CDR3 is TGTGCCAGCAGCCCCCGACAGGGGGCTTACGAGCAGTACTTC. Protein product: CASSPRQGAYEQYF.

The chain recombines TRBV11-3 with TRBJ2-3; TRBD1 is a possible D gene (5 bases). Germline V gene data show CDR1 as SGHNT and CDR2 as YENEEA. Trimming shortened V by 5 bases and J by 7 bases, and 19 bases separated the two germline ends. This CDR3 contains 15 residues. The chain's CDR3 is CASSPPGTGYNTQYF. CDR3 sequence (DNA): TGTGCCAGCAGCCCCCCCGGAACAGGCTACAATACGCAGTATTTT.

The rearrangement uses TRBV15 and TRBJ1-2; 7 bases line up with TRBD1. This CDR3 spans 16 amino acids. Germline CDR1 LNHNV, CDR2 YYDKDF (reference sequence). With 2 bases clipped from V and 2 bases from J, the junction kept 8 bases outside the gene matches. The CDR3 sequence: CATSRPGQAENYGYTF. CDR3 coding DNA: TGTGCCACCAGCAGACCTGGACAGGCCGAAAACTATGGCTACACCTTC. Filled out from reference TRBV15 and TRBJ1-2, the complete variable domain reads DAMVIQNPRYQVTQFGKPVTLSCSQTLNHNVMYWYQQKSSQAPKLLFHYYDKDFNNEADTPDNFQSRRPNTSFCFLDIRSPGLGDTAMYLCATSRPGQAENYGYTFGSGTRLTVV.

Concerning this clone: This sample includes further DNA sequences coding for the same CDR3. The CDR3 coding sequence is TGTGCCAGCAGCCTCCGCGGGGGAGCTAGCACAGATACGCAGTATTTT. Its protein is CASSLRGGASTDTQYF. The chain uses TRBV3-1 (or the pseudogene TRBV3-2) and TRBJ2-3, with 7 bases identical to TRBD2. The CDR3 has 16 amino acids. Looked up from germline, CDR1 is LGHDT and CDR2 is YNNKEL (reference sequence). V lost 4 bases and J lost 0; bases outside the gene matches: 7.

The V gene is TRBV19, the J gene TRBJ2-1, with 9 nucleotides matching TRBD1. This CDR3 is 21 amino acids long. After removal of 7 bases from V and 0 bases from J, the junction contained 22 bases not matched to a gene. Germline CDR1 LNHDA, CDR2 SQIVND (reference sequence). CDR3 in amino acids: CASTRGPRTGDQISSYNEQFF. CDR3 bases: TGTGCCAGTACCCGGGGCCCCCGGACAGGGGATCAAATCAGCTCCTACAATGAGCAGTTCTTC. The full variable domain, its missing parts supplied by reference TRBV19 and TRBJ2-1, is DGGITQSPKYLFRKEGQNVTLSCEQNLNHDAMYWYRQDPGQGLRLIYYSQIVNDFQKGDIAEGYSVSREKKESFPLTVTSAQKNPTAFYLCASTRGPRTGDQISSYNEQFFGPGTRLTVL.

V usage is TRBV6-1 and J usage is TRBJ1-5, with D uncertain. The CDR3 extends over 16 amino acids. The V end lost 1 base, the J end lost 2 bases, and 12 bases lay between the germline ends. Germline-derived CDR1 and CDR2 are MNHNS and SASEGT. The CDR3 DNA sequence: TGTGCCAGCAGTGAAGGATTCGCGGTGGGCAATCAGCCCCAGCATTTT. Its protein is CASSEGFAVGNQPQHF.

The chain has TRBV9 and TRBJ2-7, with 11 bases that match TRBD2. V shed 0 bases, J shed 7 bases, and the junction held 12 bases outside the gene matches. The CDR3 is 17 amino acids. CDR1 and CDR2 (germline): SGDLS, YYNGEE. The CDR3: CASSVALTSGGLGEQYF. CDR3 nucleotide sequence: TGTGCCAGCAGCGTAGCTCTAACTAGCGGGGGTCTGGGTGAGCAGTACTTC.

As to this clone: The germline gene is not matched at one end of the junction; a read error may be the cause. This chain joins TRBV7-9 and TRBJ1-2, with 8 bases fitting TRBD1. The CDR3 sequence is 13 residues long. Germline V gene sequence: CDR1 SEHNR, CDR2 FQNEAQ (reference sequence). The CDR3 bases are TGTGCCAGCAGTTTAGGACAGGGAAATGGCTACACCTTC. Protein sequence: CASSLGQGNGYTF.

The chain is built from TRBV19 and TRBJ1-6; 9 bases align to TRBD1. Trimming at V came to 4 bases and at J to 8 bases, leaving 6 bases not matched to a gene. This CDR3 spans 15 amino acids. Germline V gene sequence: CDR1 LNHDA, CDR2 SQIVND (reference sequence). The CDR3 sequence: CASSTETGGYSPLHF. DNA of the CDR3: TGTGCCAGTAGTACGGAGACAGGGGGTTATTCACCCCTCCACTTT.

The chain carries TRBV24-1 and TRBJ1-5; D not certain. V shed 1 base and J shed 4 bases, with 7 bases lying between them. This CDR3 is 14 amino acids long. Germline V lookup: CDR1 KGHDR, CDR2 SFDVKD. The CDR3 spells CATSDLAGNQPQHF. The CDR3 DNA follows: TGTGCCACCAGTGATTTAGCGGGGAATCAGCCCCAGCATTTT.